There are a few counts of the clone carrying this T cell receptor beta chain. The antigen remains unidentified. This specimen comes from a study of T cell repertoires in cytomegalovirus infection. About the study: CMV epitopes used comprised recently identified HLA-C-restricted ones and well-studied HLA-B-restricted ones. A matching HLA type, together with CMV infection, was signaled by public TCR beta signatures.

The CDR3 runs 14 residues. The V end was cut by 6 bases, the J end by 2 bases, with 8 bases between. The germline V gene encodes CDR1 SGHTA and CDR2 FQGNSA. Points from the study as a whole: Pooled public TCR beta family frequency picked out CMV carriers with the relevant HLA. It was HLA-C-restricted CMV-specific TCR beta clonotypes that dominated the response ex vivo.

TCRdb itself ran the reads through MiXCR, one entry per CDR3 protein. The sample lists about half a million distinct CDR3 sequences, about 33% occurring once. The chain carries TRBV7-2 and TRBJ1-6; no definite D call. The receptor comes from a human donor in good health (CMV status not recorded). Some clones in this sample may be carry-over from other donors' samples. This specimen was cultured PBMCs, taken from culture after CMV antigen stimulation. The CDR3 DNA follows: TGTGCCAGCAGTCCTCGGCCCTATAATTCACCCCTCCACTTT. As protein: CASSPRPYNSPLHF.